Only a few counts were recorded for the clone carrying this T cell receptor beta chain. The V and J ends lost 0 bases and 0 bases respectively, with 9 bases between them. The CDR3 totals 16 residues. Germline lookup yields CDR1 MGHRA and CDR2 YSYEKL. This specimen belongs to a study of shared clonotypes between healthy human individuals. Sorted subsets were amplified in replicate PCRs using 200 ng DNA, about 30,000 T cell genomes. Profiling relied on immunoSEQ multiplex PCR, and the TCRdb table lists in-frame clones only, not all of them. The top ten clones hold around 1.7% of a sample with approximately 1.9 million clones, roughly 95% of them seen once. The naive CD8 subset, CD45RO-negative cells positively selected for CCR7, excluded terminally differentiated effector memory CD45RA+ cells.

The chain couples TRBV4-1 to TRBJ1-5; D remains ambiguous. This clonotype was obtained from a man aged 18 to 35 in good health. Some clones in this sample may be carry-over from other donors' samples. The sequencing input was naive CD8+ T cells from PBMCs. This chain's CDR3 is CASSQDSGLSNQPQHF. CDR3 DNA: TGCGCCAGCAGCCAAGACAGCGGGCTTAGCAATCAGCCCCAGCATTTT.